These 2 T cell receptor beta chains were sequenced from one sample in a study of siplizumab effects on memory and regulatory T cells. The protocol was immunoSEQ multiplex PCR, while the TCRdb copy is restricted to in-frame clones and leaves out a portion. The data hold about 120,000 clones, with roughly 93% observed a single time. Material for sequencing was non-Treg CD4+ T cells sorted from blood. The receptors were sampled from a human donor in good health.

The rearrangement uses TRBV30 and TRBJ2-7, with TRBD1 identical over 11 bases. The CDR3 contains 15 residues. Germline CDR1 and CDR2: GTSNPN and SVGIG (reference sequence). With V trimmed by 7 bases and J by 5 bases, 13 bases remained unmatched. CDR3 protein: CASTPGQGVVHEQYF. The CDR3 nucleotides read TGTGCCTCCACACCGGGACAGGGGGTTGTCCACGAGCAGTACTTC.

This clone was detected only once. The chain links TRBV10-3 to TRBJ2-3, with 14 bases lining up with TRBD2. The germline V gene encodes CDR1 ENHRY and CDR2 SYGVKD. The V and J ends lost 5 bases and 4 bases, in that order; junction bases with no gene match: 5. The CDR3 has 16 residues. The CDR3, as DNA: TGTGCCATCAGTTCCCGGACTAGCGGGGGGCCAGATACGCAGTATTTT. It is translated as CAISSRTSGGPDTQYF.